These 27 T cell receptor beta chains were sequenced from one sample in a study of control samples from healthy donors and cancer patients. Here immunoSEQ multiplex PCR was the method, and the copy in TCRdb shows in-frame clones only, minus some. In the table there are about 150,000 clones, over 85% of which are singletons. The specimen was blood. The receptors stem from a man aged 40-50 years in good health.

This clone has a handful of counts. The rearrangement joins TRBV20-1 to TRBJ1-1; tentatively, D is TRBD1 (5 bases). The CDR3 has 11 residues. V lost 5 bases, J lost 4 bases, and 8 bases lay in between. In germline, CDR1 is DFQATT, CDR2 SNEGSKA (reference sequence). The CDR3 sequence is CSAGHRTEAFF. The DNA for the CDR3 is TGCAGTGCTGGACACCGCACTGAAGCTTTCTTT.

The chain has TRBV29-1 and TRBJ1-5; no clear D. Per the germline V gene, CDR1 is SQVTM and CDR2 is ANQGSEA. The CDR3 totals 14 residues. The germline V and J ends were trimmed by 7 bases and 4 bases, with 17 bases remaining between them. Here the CDR3 reads CSGVDISLNQPQHF. The CDR3 DNA reads TGCAGCGGGGTTGACATTAGCCTAAATCAGCCCCAGCATTTT.

The chain combines TRBV28 with TRBJ2-7; TRBD1 matches at 8 bases. The CDR3 loop spans 15 amino acids. The germline V gene encodes CDR1 MDHEN and CDR2 SYDVKM. With V trimmed by 4 bases and J by 5 bases, 10 bases remained unmatched. The CDR3 here is CASSSWGRGRNEQYF. CDR3 sequence (DNA): TGTGCCAGCAGTTCCTGGGGCAGGGGGCGAAACGAGCAGTACTTC.

The V and J genes are TRBV6-6 and TRBJ1-5; possible D gene TRBD1, 5 bases. Per germline, CDR1 MNHNY and CDR2 SVGAGI (reference sequence). Trimming stripped 1 base from V and 5 bases from J, with 9 bases between. This CDR3 is built from 14 residues. In DNA, the CDR3 is TGTGCCAGCAGTTACTTGGGGCTGGATCAGCCCCAGCATTTT. It is translated as CASSYLGLDQPQHF.

This rearrangement joins TRBV29-1 to TRBJ1-1, with no clear D. CDR3 length equals 10 residues. Germline CDR1 is SQVTM and CDR2 is ANQGSEA. Trimming took off 5 bases at V and 7 bases at J, with 8 bases between the two ends. DNA for the CDR3: TGCAGCGTTCGCCCCGATGAAGCTTTCTTT. It yields the protein CSVRPDEAFF.

The rearrangement links TRBV7-9 to TRBJ2-5, with no clear D. The V end was cut by 2 bases, the J end by 5 bases, with 9 bases between. CDR1 is SEHNR and CDR2 is FQNEAQ in the germline V gene (reference sequence). The CDR3 runs 13 residues. CDR3 DNA sequence: TGTGCCAGCAGCTTAAGGGTCGGGGAGACCCAGTACTTC. Its translation is CASSLRVGETQYF.

The rearrangement links TRBV19 to TRBJ2-2, with 8 positions matching TRBD1. The CDR3 has 15 amino acids. The V and J ends lost 3 bases and 6 bases, in that order; junction bases with no gene match: 6. The germline V gene has CDR1 LNHDA and CDR2 SQIVND (reference sequence). The CDR3 loop is CASSMGAGGPGELFF. DNA of the CDR3: TGTGCCAGTAGTATGGGGGCAGGGGGCCCCGGGGAGCTGTTTTTT.

V gene TRBV5-4 combines with J gene TRBJ1-6; possibly TRBD1 for D (5 bases). The CDR3 loop spans 14 amino acids. Trimming removed 1 base at V and 9 bases at J, with 11 bases between. Germline CDR1 SGHNT, CDR2 YYREEE (reference sequence). CDR3 bases: TGTGCCAGCAGCTTGTCAGGGAGTTTTTCACCCCTCCACTTT. It is translated as CASSLSGSFSPLHF. Looking up the rest from reference TRBV5-4 and TRBJ1-6 gives the full variable domain: ETGVTQSPTHLIKTRGQQVTLRCSSQSGHNTVSWYQQALGQGPQFIFQYYREEENGRGNFPPRFSGLQFPNYSSELNVNALELDDSALYLCASSLSGSFSPLHFGNGTRLTVT.

To note about this clone: Distinct nucleotide sequences in the sample also encode this CDR3. The gene calls are TRBV28 and TRBJ1-5, with TRBD1 identical over 10 bases. The V segment lost 6 bases and the J segment 4 bases; nucleotides outside the gene matches: 0. The germline V gene encodes CDR1 MDHEN and CDR2 SYDVKM. The CDR3 covers 13 residues. CDR3 nucleotide sequence: TGTGCCAGCAGGGACAGGGGGAATCAGCCCCAGCATTTT. Translated: CASRDRGNQPQHF.

The chain couples TRBV7-9 to TRBJ1-1, with 7 bases matching TRBD1. CDR1 and CDR2 (germline): SEHNR, FQNEAQ (reference sequence). Trimming removed 2 bases from V and 3 bases from J; junction bases left unmatched: 3. The CDR3 runs to 14 residues. The CDR3 DNA reads TGTGCCAGCAGCTTAAGGGGGCGAGACACTGAAGCTTTCTTT. Translated: CASSLRGRDTEAFF.

This chain joins TRBV11-2 and TRBJ2-7; no reliable D call. V lost 5 bases to trimming and J lost 3 bases, with 5 bases between them. Germline CDR1 reads SGHAT; CDR2 reads FQNNGV. The CDR3 extends over 11 amino acids. This chain's CDR3 is CASSPNYEQYF. The CDR3 DNA reads TGTGCCAGCAGCCCCAACTACGAGCAGTACTTC.

The CDR3 protein is CASSGGTASQGGMNTEAFF. CDR3 nucleotide sequence: TGTGCCAGCAGCGGCGGGACAGCGTCACAAGGGGGGATGAACACTGAAGCTTTCTTT. The chain carries TRBV9 and TRBJ1-1; 7 nucleotides line up with TRBD1. This CDR3 is 19 amino acids long. Germline assignment: CDR1 SGDLS and CDR2 YYNGEE. V was clipped by 3 bases and J by 0 bases; unmatched bases: 17. The full variable domain, with the rest looked up from reference TRBV9 and TRBJ1-1, is DSGVTQTPKHLITATGQRVTLRCSPRSGDLSVYWYQQSLDQGLQFLIQYYNGEERAKGNILERFSAQQFPDLHSELNLSSLELGDSALYFCASSGGTASQGGMNTEAFFGQGTRLTVV.

This chain links TRBV18 with TRBJ2-4; the match to TRBD2 covers 10 bases. The length of the CDR3 is 14 residues. Germline V lookup: CDR1 KGHSH, CDR2 LQKENI. Germline trimming cut 2 bases from V and 8 bases from J; bases unmatched to any gene: 3. CDR3 nucleotide sequence: TGTGCCAGCTCACCATCAAGCGGGGGGGACATTCAGTACTTC. This codes for CASSPSSGGDIQYF. The full variable domain, completed using reference TRBV18 and TRBJ2-4, is NAGVMQNPRHLVRRRGQEARLRCSPMKGHSHVYWYRQLPEEGLKFMVYLQKENIIDESGMPKERFSAEFPKEGPSILRIQQVVRGDSAAYFCASSPSSGGDIQYFGAGTRLSVL.

The V gene is TRBV5-6, the J gene TRBJ1-2; 8 bases match TRBD1. This CDR3 spans 12 amino acids. The J segment lost 8 bases and the V segment lost 3 bases, leaving 3 bases of the junction unmatched. From germline, CDR1 is SGHDT and CDR2 YYEEEE. CDR3 sequence reads: CASSWTGMGYTF. Written as DNA, the CDR3 is TGTGCCAGCAGCTGGACAGGGATGGGCTACACCTTC. Full variable domain (missing parts from reference TRBV5-6 and TRBJ1-2): DAGVTQSPTHLIKTRGQQVTLRCSPKSGHDTVSWYQQALGQGPQFIFQYYEEEERQRGNFPDRFSGHQFPNYSSELNVNALLLGDSALYLCASSWTGMGYTFGSGTRLTVV.

The V and J genes are TRBV7-9 and TRBJ2-5; a possible D gene is TRBD1 (6 bases). CDR1 is SEHNR and CDR2 is FQNEAQ in the germline V gene (reference sequence). The CDR3 spans 16 residues. Trimming stripped 1 base from V and 5 bases from J, with 17 bases between. CDR3 region: CASSLGLTGPRETQYF. The CDR3 coding sequence is TGTGCCAGCAGCTTAGGGTTGACAGGACCCAGGGAGACCCAGTACTTC.

CDR3: CASRRRGVVDEQYF. The CDR3 DNA is TGTGCCAGTAGACGCAGGGGAGTTGTGGACGAGCAGTACTTC. The chain is built from TRBV19 and TRBJ2-7; D is perhaps TRBD1 (6 bases). The CDR3 length is 14 residues. V gave up 6 bases and J gave up 5 bases, with 17 bases separating them. Germline V gene sequence: CDR1 LNHDA, CDR2 SQIVND (reference sequence).

The J gene is TRBJ1-1, the V gene TRBV4-1; D gene uncertain. This CDR3 region has 15 residues. Germline V gene data show CDR1 as MGHRA and CDR2 as YSYEKL. With 4 bases removed from V and 0 bases from J, the gap between germline ends came to 12 bases. The CDR3 coding sequence is TGCGCCAGCAGCCGTCGTGGAGGGATGAACACTGAAGCTTTCTTT. Protein product: CASSRRGGMNTEAFF.

This rearrangement joins TRBV18 to TRBJ2-1, with 7 bases identical to TRBD2. Germline CDR1 and CDR2: KGHSH and LQKENI. The CDR3 spans 15 residues. Trimming at V came to 6 bases and at J to 2 bases, leaving 7 bases not matched to a gene. The CDR3 DNA reads TGTGCCAGCTCCCCGGGAGGTGGGGCCTACAATGAGCAGTTCTTC. Its protein product is CASSPGGGAYNEQFF.

A single count supports this clone. V gene TRBV3-1 (or the pseudogene TRBV3-2) combines with J gene TRBJ2-2, with 8 bases aligning to TRBD1. The CDR3 contains 14 residues. Trimming took 2 bases from V and 6 from J; bases not matched to a gene: 2. Germline-derived CDR1 and CDR2 are LGHDT and YNNKEL (reference sequence). The DNA for the CDR3 is TGTGCCAGCAGCCAACCAGGGGGCCCCGGGGAGCTGTTTTTT. Translating gives CASSQPGGPGELFF.

The V and J genes are TRBV4-3 and TRBJ2-6; 8 nucleotides match TRBD2. The germline CDR1 and CDR2 sequences are LGHNA and YSLEER. After removal of 1 base from V and 1 base from J, the junction contained 12 bases not matched to a gene. The CDR3 spans 20 residues. CDR3 bases: TGCGCCAGCAGCCAAGCGATCGGGAGCGGGGGCGAATCTGGGGCCAACGTCCTGACTTTC. Protein: CASSQAIGSGGESGANVLTF.

This clone was counted between two and nine times. V and J are TRBV6-6 and TRBJ2-7, with 10 bases lining up with TRBD1. Trimming removed 6 bases from V and 2 bases from J; junction bases left unmatched: 7. Germline loops: CDR1 MNHNY, CDR2 SVGAGI (reference sequence). The CDR3 covers 15 residues. The CDR3 spells CASRDDRGQTYEQYF. CDR3 DNA sequence: TGTGCCAGCAGGGACGACAGGGGGCAGACCTACGAGCAGTACTTC.

This clone was recorded only once. The J gene is TRBJ2-2, the V gene TRBV6-2 or TRBV6-3, with D possibly TRBD1 on 6 matching bases. This CDR3 comprises 15 residues. V was cut by 5 bases and J by 1 base, with 11 bases left in between. Germline-derived CDR1 and CDR2 are MNHEY and SVGEGT. The CDR3 DNA follows: TGTGCCAGCAGTAGCACAGGGAGGAACACCGGGGAGCTGTTTTTT. This codes for CASSSTGRNTGELFF.

The chain carries TRBV15 and TRBJ1-4; 7 positions agree with TRBD1. Germline CDR1 LNHNV, CDR2 YYDKDF (reference sequence). The CDR3 extends over 18 amino acids. The J segment lost 3 bases and the V segment lost 6 bases, leaving 16 bases of the junction unmatched. DNA for the CDR3: TGTGCCACCAGTCATAACAGGGGTAGGCGCAGAGCTAATGAAAAACTGTTTTTT. Its protein product is CATSHNRGRRRANEKLFF.

The V gene is TRBV5-6, the J gene TRBJ2-7; D unresolved. Germline lookup yields CDR1 SGHDT and CDR2 YYEEEE. This CDR3 spans 12 amino acids. V was trimmed by 1 base and J by 6 bases, leaving 8 bases between them. In DNA form, the CDR3 reads TGTGCCAGCAGCTTGTTAGTCTCCGAGCAGTACTTC. Protein sequence: CASSLLVSEQYF.

The chain employs TRBV27 and TRBJ1-4; 7 bases map to TRBD1. Germline-derived CDR1 and CDR2 are MNHEY and SMNVEV (reference sequence). With 3 bases clipped from V and 5 bases from J, the junction kept 3 bases outside the gene matches. CDR3 size: 14 residues. The CDR3 DNA sequence: TGTGCCAGCAGTTTGGACAGGAAGAATGAAAAACTGTTTTTT. Amino acids: CASSLDRKNEKLFF.

The rearrangement links TRBV5-1 to TRBJ1-6; 8 nucleotides align to TRBD1. The CDR3 contains 15 residues. Germline CDR1 SGHRS, CDR2 YFSETQ. With V trimmed by 1 base and J by 7 bases, 4 bases remained unmatched. CDR3 region: CASSLTTGENSPLHF. The CDR3 DNA sequence: TGCGCCAGCAGCTTGACGACAGGGGAAAATTCACCCCTCCACTTT.

The chain is built from TRBV7-9 and TRBJ1-2; TRBD1 matches at 11 bases. Per the germline V gene, CDR1 is SEHNR and CDR2 is FQNEAQ (reference sequence). This CDR3 contains 14 residues. The ends lost 5 bases at V and 7 bases at J; junction bases unmatched: 6. This chain's CDR3 is CASSPGTGGSGYTF. The CDR3 DNA sequence: TGTGCCAGCAGCCCGGGGACAGGGGGTAGTGGCTACACCTTC.